A single sample gave rise to the 24 T cell receptor beta chains below, sequenced in a study of blood T cell repertoires in COVID-19. TCRdb keeps only in-frame clones here, not all; method: immunoSEQ multiplex PCR. The sample lists several thousand clones, approximately 78% occurring once. Source material: peripheral blood. The receptors were sampled from a human donor with active COVID-19. The donor label of this sample is uncertain.

V usage is TRBV11-2 and J usage is TRBJ2-7, with 7 bases aligning to TRBD2. The CDR3 has 16 residues. CDR1 is SGHAT, CDR2 FQNNGV, per germline. V shed 1 base and J 0 bases; nucleotides not matched to a gene: 6. The CDR3 reads CASSLGWEGPSYEQYF. CDR3 nucleotide sequence: TGTGCCAGCAGCTTAGGTTGGGAGGGCCCCTCCTACGAGCAGTACTTC.

The V call is TRBV29-1, the J call TRBJ2-1; tentative D call: TRBD1 (5 bases). Germline V gives CDR1 SQVTM, CDR2 ANQGSEA. Trimming pared 1 base from V and 6 bases from J, leaving 19 bases between. This CDR3 is 16 amino acids long. The CDR3 region is CSVEAYLQGSINEQFF. CDR3 in DNA: TGCAGCGTTGAAGCCTACCTTCAGGGCTCTATCAATGAGCAGTTCTTC.

The chain couples TRBV6-2 or TRBV6-3 to TRBJ1-1, with D maybe TRBD1 (5 bases). Germline V gene data show CDR1 as MNHEY and CDR2 as SVGEGT. V was pared by 6 bases and J by 1 base, with 18 bases between. CDR3 length: 16 residues. CDR3 residues: CASSHEAAGSNTEAFF. The CDR3 DNA sequence: TGTGCCAGCAGCCACGAGGCGGCAGGGTCGAACACTGAAGCTTTCTTT.

The rearrangement uses TRBV5-4 and TRBJ2-3; no reliable D call. With 2 bases removed from V and 4 bases from J, the gap between germline ends came to 8 bases. Germline V gene data show CDR1 as SGHNT and CDR2 as YYREEE (reference sequence). This CDR3 region has 13 residues. CDR3 bases: TGTGCCAGCAGCTTTGAGGCGGCAGATACGCAGTATTTT. Translation gives CASSFEAADTQYF.

The chain is built from TRBV19 and TRBJ2-2, with TRBD1 matching over 7 bases. The germline CDR1 and CDR2 sequences are LNHDA and SQIVND (reference sequence). This CDR3 has 15 amino acids. V shed 7 bases, J shed 5 bases, and the junction held 10 bases outside the gene matches. The CDR3 reads CASKTTGVGTGELFF. In DNA, the CDR3 is TGTGCCAGTAAGACTACAGGGGTAGGAACCGGGGAGCTGTTTTTT.

This chain links TRBV9 with TRBJ1-1, with TRBD1 matching over 8 bases. From germline, CDR1 is SGDLS and CDR2 YYNGEE. The trim removed 4 bases at V and 6 bases at J, leaving 5 bases unmatched. The CDR3 sequence is 13 residues long. CDR3 nucleotides: TGTGCCAGCAGCCCACCGACAGGGGCTGAAGCTTTCTTT. Translated: CASSPPTGAEAFF.

The chain couples TRBV24-1 to TRBJ2-5, with a weak D call TRBD2 (7 bases). CDR3 length equals 16 residues. V lost 0 bases to trimming and J lost 4 bases, with 14 bases between them. The V gene's germline CDR1 is KGHDR and CDR2 SFDVKD. The CDR3 coding sequence is TGTGCCACCAGTGATTTGAACCGCGGGGGCACAGAGACCCAGTACTTC. Amino acids: CATSDLNRGGTETQYF.

Relative to its sample, this clone is large. The chain carries TRBV5-4 and TRBJ2-7, with 9 bases fitting TRBD1. Germline V gene data show CDR1 as SGHNT and CDR2 as YYREEE (reference sequence). This CDR3 region has 14 residues. Germline trimming cut 4 bases from V and 3 bases from J; bases unmatched to any gene: 5. DNA for the CDR3: TGTGCCAGCAGCCCACAGGGGGCTAGCTACGAGCAGTACGTC. As protein: CASSPQGASYEQYV.

Only a few counts were recorded for this clone. The CDR3 DNA reads as TGTGCCAGCAGTTCGACGGGGTTGAACACCGGGGAGCTGTTTTTT. Its translation is CASSSTGLNTGELFF. This chain joins TRBV6-5 and TRBJ2-2; a possible D gene is TRBD2 (5 bases). Trimming cost V 4 bases and J 1 base, with 10 bases left between them. The CDR3 runs 15 residues. Germline assignment: CDR1 MNHEY and CDR2 SVGAGI.

The chain links TRBV12-3 or TRBV12-4 to TRBJ1-2; D remains ambiguous. Trimming shortened V by 3 bases and J by 8 bases, and 13 bases separated the two germline ends. CDR3 length equals 13 residues. The CDR3 protein is CASSFEGVGGYTF. As DNA, the CDR3 is TGTGCCAGCAGTTTTGAAGGAGTTGGGGGCTACACCTTC.

This chain uses TRBV7-9 with TRBJ2-2, with D possibly being TRBD1 (6 bases). The CDR3 consists of 18 residues. Per germline, CDR1 SEHNR and CDR2 FQNEAQ (reference sequence). V gave up 1 base and J gave up 0 bases, with 15 bases separating them. Here the CDR3 reads CASSLVQGRRTNTGELFF. The DNA for the CDR3 is TGTGCCAGCAGCTTAGTGCAGGGGCGACGAACGAACACCGGGGAGCTGTTTTTT. The variable domain in full, with the rest retrieved from reference TRBV7-9 and TRBJ2-2, is DTGVSQNPRHKITKRGQNVTFRCDPISEHNRLYWYRQTLGQGPEFLTYFQNEAQLEKSRLLSDRFSAERPKGSFSTLEIQRTEQGDSAMYLCASSLVQGRRTNTGELFFGEGSRLTVL.

This clone was recorded only once. The rearrangement uses TRBV7-2 and TRBJ2-3, with D perhaps matching TRBD1 (5 bases). The CDR3 totals 12 residues. From germline, CDR1 is SGHTA and CDR2 FQGNSA. With 4 bases removed from V and 5 bases from J, the gap between germline ends came to 7 bases. CDR3 sequence reads: CASSWTRDTQYF. DNA of the CDR3: TGTGCCAGCAGCTGGACAAGAGATACGCAGTATTTT.

This rearrangement joins TRBV11-3 to TRBJ2-1; 8 nucleotides match TRBD1. Trimming removed 1 base from V and 6 bases from J; junction bases left unmatched: 5. Germline assignment: CDR1 SGHNT and CDR2 YENEEA. This CDR3 spans 15 amino acids. CDR3 DNA sequence: TGTGCCAGCAGCTTAGGGACAGGGATTCCCAATGAGCAGTTCTTC. It yields the protein CASSLGTGIPNEQFF.

The rearrangement uses TRBV9 and TRBJ2-1; possible D gene TRBD2, 5 bases. This CDR3 spans 15 amino acids. Deletions cut 3 bases from V and 4 bases from J, with 14 bases between. CDR1 is SGDLS and CDR2 is YYNGEE in the germline V gene. CDR3 loop: CASSDGSRRYNEQFF. DNA of the CDR3: TGTGCCAGCAGCGATGGGAGTCGTCGGTACAATGAGCAGTTCTTC.

The chain carries TRBV7-9 and TRBJ1-2; the D gene is possibly TRBD1 (5 bases). Between the trimmed V and J ends, which lost 4 bases and 7 bases, there was a span of 16 bases. The CDR3 length is 14 residues. Germline CDR1 and CDR2: SEHNR and FQNEAQ (reference sequence). The CDR3 DNA follows: TGTGCCAGCAGCTCCGTGCGGGGACGGGGTGGCTACACCTTC. Translated: CASSSVRGRGGYTF. Variable domain in full (rest from reference TRBV7-9 and TRBJ1-2): DTGVSQNPRHKITKRGQNVTFRCDPISEHNRLYWYRQTLGQGPEFLTYFQNEAQLEKSRLLSDRFSAERPKGSFSTLEIQRTEQGDSAMYLCASSSVRGRGGYTFGSGTRLTVV.

The rearrangement links TRBV18 to TRBJ2-2; 12 bases are a match to TRBD2. With V trimmed by 3 bases and J by 4 bases, 3 bases remained unmatched. This CDR3 region has 16 residues. Looked up from germline, CDR1 is KGHSH and CDR2 is LQKENI. The CDR3, as DNA: TGTGCCAGCTCACCCGGGACTAGCGGGTCCACCGGGGAGCTGTTTTTT. Its translation: CASSPGTSGSTGELFF. Supplemented by reference TRBV18 and TRBJ2-2, the full variable domain reads NAGVMQNPRHLVRRRGQEARLRCSPMKGHSHVYWYRQLPEEGLKFMVYLQKENIIDESGMPKERFSAEFPKEGPSILRIQQVVRGDSAAYFCASSPGTSGSTGELFFGEGSRLTVL.

The rearrangement joins TRBV9 to TRBJ2-1, with D possibly TRBD1 on 6 matching bases. Germline V gives CDR1 SGDLS, CDR2 YYNGEE. The CDR3 is 14 amino acids. V was trimmed by 0 bases and J by 6 bases, leaving 10 bases between them. Here the CDR3 DNA reads TGTGCCAGCAGCGTAGGGGGACACGGCAATGAGCAGTTCTTC. Translated: CASSVGGHGNEQFF.

V and J are TRBV6-5 and TRBJ2-2, with TRBD2 matching 8 bases. Germline V gives CDR1 MNHEY, CDR2 SVGAGI. The CDR3 is 15 residues long. V was pared by 0 bases and J by 5 bases, with 2 bases of the junction left unmatched. The CDR3 loop reads CASSYSGGGTGELFF. CDR3 nucleotides: TGTGCCAGCAGTTACTCGGGCGGGGGGACCGGGGAGCTGTTTTTT.

This clone was detected once. As DNA, the CDR3 is TGTGCCAGCGGTCCGGGACAGGTCTATGGCTACACCTTC. Protein sequence: CASGPGQVYGYTF. The V and J genes are TRBV28 and TRBJ1-2, with 8 bases lining up with TRBD1. V shed 8 bases and J 4 bases; nucleotides not matched to a gene: 6. The CDR3 length is 13 residues. CDR1 is MDHEN and CDR2 is SYDVKM in the germline V gene.

The CDR3 DNA reads TGTGCCAGCTCACCACGGGCAGGGATGGGTACTGGCTACACCTTC. The encoded protein is CASSPRAGMGTGYTF. The chain combines TRBV18 with TRBJ1-2; perhaps TRBD1 as D (5 bases). CDR3 length equals 15 residues. The V gene's germline CDR1 is KGHSH and CDR2 LQKENI. V was trimmed by 1 base and J by 7 bases, leaving 16 bases between them.

The rearrangement links TRBV9 to TRBJ2-3; TRBD2 matches 9 bases. The germline gives CDR1 SGDLS, CDR2 YYNGEE. Losses at the gene ends were 4 bases for V and 4 bases for J; bases not matched to a gene: 10. The CDR3 is 16 amino acids. CDR3 sequence reads: CASSPGGRAISDTQYF. In DNA form, the CDR3 reads TGTGCCAGCAGCCCAGGCGGGAGGGCCATTTCAGATACGCAGTATTTT. Combining the CDR3 with reference TRBV9 and TRBJ2-3 gives the whole variable domain DSGVTQTPKHLITATGQRVTLRCSPRSGDLSVYWYQQSLDQGLQFLIQYYNGEERAKGNILERFSAQQFPDLHSELNLSSLELGDSALYFCASSPGGRAISDTQYFGPGTRLTVL.

The J gene is TRBJ1-6, the V gene TRBV28; no clear D gene. The CDR3 loop spans 14 amino acids. The germline V and J ends were trimmed by 6 bases and 7 bases, with 13 bases remaining between them. Per the germline V gene, CDR1 is MDHEN and CDR2 is SYDVKM. CDR3 residues: CASSLPYTNSPLHF. The DNA of the CDR3 is TGTGCCAGCAGCCTACCTTATACCAATTCACCCCTCCACTTT. The whole variable domain, remainder taken from reference TRBV28 and TRBJ1-6, is DVKVTQSSRYLVKRTGEKVFLECVQDMDHENMFWYRQDPGLGLRLIYFSYDVKMKEKGDIPEGYSVSREKKERFSLILESASTNQTSMYLCASSLPYTNSPLHFGNGTRLTVT.

The table lists this clone with a few counts. V usage is TRBV6-5 and J usage is TRBJ2-3; 9 bases align to TRBD2. V was clipped by 4 bases and J by 2 bases; unmatched bases: 4. Looked up from germline, CDR1 is MNHEY and CDR2 is SVGAGI. The CDR3 length is 15 residues. This CDR3 reads CASSSGLATTDTQYF. The CDR3, as DNA: TGTGCCAGCAGTTCAGGACTAGCGACCACAGATACGCAGTATTTT.

The chain is built from TRBV6-5 and TRBJ1-6; tentative D call: TRBD1 (5 bases). Trimming left V 11 bases short and J 5 bases short, with 13 bases between. This CDR3 contains 13 residues. CDR1 is MNHEY and CDR2 is SVGAGI in the germline V gene. The CDR3 region has the DNA TGTGCCTCGACAGAGATAAATAATTCACCCCTCCACTTT. Residues: CASTEINNSPLHF.